The 6 T cell receptor beta chains listed next were all sequenced from one sample in a study of T-cell reconstitution after alpha-beta-depleted transplantation in children. Unique molecular identifiers featured in how the TCRbeta library was prepared. From the PCR reads, TCRdb called clonotypes with MiXCR, one entry per CDR3 protein. The sample has 500,000 to 650,000 distinct CDR3 sequences, roughly an eighth seen once. The source material was PBMCs, mostly from graft donor cells, sampled 180 days after TCRalphabeta/CD19-depleted stem cell transplant. These receptors all stem from a female patient aged 2-10 years who had a stem cell transplant for aplastic anemia, so the T cells may come from the graft donor.

This clonotype was seen only a few times. The rearrangement uses TRBV28 and TRBJ2-7, with 8 bases lining up with TRBD2. The CDR3 length is 14 residues. CDR1 and CDR2 (germline): MDHEN, SYDVKM. V shed 9 bases, J shed 1 base, and the junction held 8 bases outside the gene matches. The CDR3 nucleotides read TGTGCCAGTAAGACCGGGACTAGGTCCTACGAGCAGTACTTC. It encodes CASKTGTRSYEQYF.

This chain connects TRBV11-2 to TRBJ2-2, with 7 bases matching TRBD1. Germline lookup yields CDR1 SGHAT and CDR2 FQNNGV. CDR3 length: 18 residues. V lost 5 bases to trimming and J lost 5 bases; unmatched junction nucleotides: 17. The CDR3: CASSPSRRQGLETGELFF. The DNA of the CDR3 is TGTGCCAGCAGCCCAAGTCGCCGACAGGGCTTGGAAACCGGGGAGCTGTTTTTT.

This clonotype was detected a few times. The chain has TRBV12-5 and TRBJ2-1; 7 nucleotides line up with TRBD1. Germline CDR1 and CDR2: LGHNT and FRNRAP. This CDR3 is built from 16 residues. Trimming removed 3 bases from V and 1 base from J; junction bases left unmatched: 6. The DNA for the CDR3 is TGTGCTAGTGGTTTCCCCACAGGGGCGTCCTACAATGAGCAGTTCTTC. Translated, it gives CASGFPTGASYNEQFF.

This clonotype was seen many times. V usage is TRBV5-1 and J usage is TRBJ1-2, with D hard to call. Germline V lookup: CDR1 SGHRS, CDR2 YFSETQ. V was clipped by 4 bases and J by 4 bases, with 17 bases between them. This CDR3 has 15 amino acids. The CDR3 coding sequence is TGCGCCAGCAGCGGGGAATACTCGCCTTTCTATGGCTACACCTTC. It codes for CASSGEYSPFYGYTF.

This clonotype showed up just a few times. The rearrangement uses TRBV4-3 and TRBJ2-2; TRBD2 is a possible D gene (6 bases). The CDR3 extends over 16 amino acids. V lost 2 bases, J lost 2 bases, and 12 bases lay in between. CDR1 and CDR2 (germline): LGHNA, YSLEER. CDR3 sequence reads: CASSQIPGTNTGELFF. For the CDR3, the DNA is TGCGCCAGCAGCCAAATCCCAGGGACTAACACCGGGGAGCTGTTTTTT.

This clonotype has a count of ten or more. The CDR3 loop is CSAYRDRAAETQYF. Here the CDR3 DNA reads TGCAGTGCTTACCGGGACAGGGCTGCGGAGACCCAGTACTTC. The rearrangement joins TRBV20-1 to TRBJ2-5; TRBD1 matches at 9 bases. Germline V gene lookup returns CDR1 DFQATT and CDR2 SNEGSKA (reference sequence). There are 14 residues in the CDR3. The trim removed 5 bases at V and 5 bases at J, leaving 9 bases unmatched.